This T cell receptor beta chain was identified during a study of Ad26.COV2.S vaccination and SARS-CoV-2 variants. As for the study in general: Of the COV1001 trial arms, the Ad26.COV2.S arm included the donor.

Treatment denoted: about 20 received Ad26.COV2.S at low or high dose, single or two shots; about 5 received placebo; per-sample allocation not given. All samples were drawn on day 63, counting from the first vaccine or placebo injection. An 18-55-year-old adult in Boston served as donor. TCRdb keeps only in-frame clones here, not all; method: immunoSEQ multiplex PCR. The table shows fewer than 600,000 clones, with 70% to 90% occurring only once. This TCR came from a person aged 18-65 years who received the Ad26.COV2.S COVID-19 vaccine or a placebo. Sequences were derived from peripheral blood, sampled in a trial of Ad26.COV2.S vaccine versus placebo.

The CDR3 is CASSSPNYGDTQYF. Here the CDR3 DNA reads TGCGCCAGCAGCTCGCCCAACTATGGAGATACGCAGTATTTT. This sequence joins TRBV5-1 and TRBJ2-3; D unclear. This CDR3 comprises 14 residues. V gave up 3 bases and J gave up 5 bases, with 13 bases separating them. Germline V CDR1 and CDR2: SGHRS, YFSETQ.